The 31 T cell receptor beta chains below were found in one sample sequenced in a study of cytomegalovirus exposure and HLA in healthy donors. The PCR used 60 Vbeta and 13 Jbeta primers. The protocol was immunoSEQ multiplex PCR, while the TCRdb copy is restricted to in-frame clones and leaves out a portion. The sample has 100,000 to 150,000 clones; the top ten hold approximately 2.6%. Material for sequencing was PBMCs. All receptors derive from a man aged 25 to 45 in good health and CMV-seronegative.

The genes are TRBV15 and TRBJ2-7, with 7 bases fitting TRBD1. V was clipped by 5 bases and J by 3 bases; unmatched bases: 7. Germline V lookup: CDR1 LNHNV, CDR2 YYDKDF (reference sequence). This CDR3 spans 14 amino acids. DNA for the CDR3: TGTGCCACCAGCCGGGACAGTGAATTCTACGAGCAGTACTTC. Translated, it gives CATSRDSEFYEQYF.

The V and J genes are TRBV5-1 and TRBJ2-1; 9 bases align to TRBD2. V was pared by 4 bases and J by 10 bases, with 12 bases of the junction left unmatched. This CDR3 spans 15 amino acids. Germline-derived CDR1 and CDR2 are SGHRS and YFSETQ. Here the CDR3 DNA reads TGCGCCAGCAGCCTGAATAGCGGGAGCGATTTCGAGCAGTTCTTC. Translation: CASSLNSGSDFEQFF.

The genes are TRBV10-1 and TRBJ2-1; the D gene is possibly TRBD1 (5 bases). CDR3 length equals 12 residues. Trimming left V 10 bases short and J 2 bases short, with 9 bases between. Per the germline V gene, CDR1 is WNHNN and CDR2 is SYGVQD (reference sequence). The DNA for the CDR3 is TGCGCCACAGGGAATGCCTACAATGAGCAGTTCTTC. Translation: CATGNAYNEQFF.

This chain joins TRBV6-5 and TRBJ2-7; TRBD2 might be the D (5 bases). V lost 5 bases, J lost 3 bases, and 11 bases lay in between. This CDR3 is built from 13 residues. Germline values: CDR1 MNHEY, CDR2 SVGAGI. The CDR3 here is CASSIGSVYEQYF. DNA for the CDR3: TGTGCCAGCAGTATTGGTAGCGTCTACGAGCAGTACTTC.

In DNA form, the CDR3 reads TGCGCCAGCAGCTCAGGGACTACCTACGAGCAGTACTTC. Encoded protein: CASSSGTTYEQYF. The chain recombines TRBV4-1 with TRBJ2-7; 7 nucleotides agree with TRBD2. The germline CDR1 and CDR2 sequences are MGHRA and YSYEKL. The V gene end was trimmed by 5 bases and the J gene end by 2 bases; junction bases not matched to a gene: 3. The CDR3 sequence is 13 residues long.

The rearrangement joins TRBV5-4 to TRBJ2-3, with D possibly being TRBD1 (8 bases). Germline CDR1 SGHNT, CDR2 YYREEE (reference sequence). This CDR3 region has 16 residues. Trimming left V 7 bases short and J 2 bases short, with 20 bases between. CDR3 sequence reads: CASEQGGGSITDTQYF. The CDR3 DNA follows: TGTGCCAGCGAACAGGGGGGCGGGAGTATCACAGATACGCAGTATTTT.

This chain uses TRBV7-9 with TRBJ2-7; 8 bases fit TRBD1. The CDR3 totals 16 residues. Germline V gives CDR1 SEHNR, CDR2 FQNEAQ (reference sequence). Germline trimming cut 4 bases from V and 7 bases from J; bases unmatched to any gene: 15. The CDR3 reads CASSSPTPQGAREQYF. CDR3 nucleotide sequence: TGTGCCAGCAGCTCACCCACCCCCCAGGGGGCGCGAGAGCAGTACTTC.

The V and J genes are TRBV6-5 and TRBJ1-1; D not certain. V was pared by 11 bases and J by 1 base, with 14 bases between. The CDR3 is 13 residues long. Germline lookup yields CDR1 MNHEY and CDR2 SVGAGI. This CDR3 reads CAVTSGENTEAFF. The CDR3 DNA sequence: TGTGCCGTGACTTCCGGTGAGAACACTGAAGCTTTCTTT.

CDR3 loop: CASRDRAEKLFF. The CDR3 nucleotides read TGTGCCAGCCGGGACAGGGCTGAAAAACTGTTTTTT. The chain carries TRBV6-1 and TRBJ1-4, with 9 bases lining up with TRBD1. J gave up 7 bases and V 8 bases, and 2 bases lay outside the gene matches. CDR1 is MNHNS and CDR2 is SASEGT in the germline V gene. CDR3 length equals 12 residues.

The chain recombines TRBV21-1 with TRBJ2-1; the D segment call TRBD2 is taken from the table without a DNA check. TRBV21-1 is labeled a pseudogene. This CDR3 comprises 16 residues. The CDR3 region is CASTHSSGLSYNEQFF. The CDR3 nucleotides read TGTGCCAGCACCCATTCTAGCGGGTTGTCCTACAATGAGCAGTTCTTC.

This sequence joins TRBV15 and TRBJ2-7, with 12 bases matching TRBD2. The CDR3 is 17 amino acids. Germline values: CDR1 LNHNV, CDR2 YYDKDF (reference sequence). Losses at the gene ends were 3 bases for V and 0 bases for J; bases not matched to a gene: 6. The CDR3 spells CATSRQLAGGSSYEQYF. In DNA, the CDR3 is TGTGCCACCAGCAGGCAACTAGCGGGAGGTAGCTCCTACGAGCAGTACTTC.

CDR3 protein: CAWSGGTLNQPQHF. CDR3 in DNA: TGTGCCTGGAGCGGCGGGACGCTCAATCAGCCCCAGCATTTT. The chain carries TRBV30 and TRBJ1-5, with D possibly matching TRBD1 (5 bases). Germline CDR1 is GTSNPN and CDR2 is SVGIG (reference sequence). V lost 3 bases, J lost 3 bases, and 12 bases lay in between. The CDR3 runs to 14 residues.

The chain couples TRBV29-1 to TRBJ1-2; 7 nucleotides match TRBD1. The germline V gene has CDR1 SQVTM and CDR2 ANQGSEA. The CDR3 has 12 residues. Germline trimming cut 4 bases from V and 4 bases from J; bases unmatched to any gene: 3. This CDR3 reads CSVGGQLYGYTF. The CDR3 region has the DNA TGCAGCGTTGGGGGACAGCTCTATGGCTACACCTTC.

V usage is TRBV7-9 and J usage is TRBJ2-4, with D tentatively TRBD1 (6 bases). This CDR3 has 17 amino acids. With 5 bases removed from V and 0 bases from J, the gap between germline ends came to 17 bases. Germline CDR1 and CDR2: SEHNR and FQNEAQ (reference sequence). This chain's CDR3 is CASSLHPDSVAKNIQYF. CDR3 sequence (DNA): TGTGCCAGCAGCCTTCACCCGGACAGTGTAGCCAAAAACATTCAGTACTTC.

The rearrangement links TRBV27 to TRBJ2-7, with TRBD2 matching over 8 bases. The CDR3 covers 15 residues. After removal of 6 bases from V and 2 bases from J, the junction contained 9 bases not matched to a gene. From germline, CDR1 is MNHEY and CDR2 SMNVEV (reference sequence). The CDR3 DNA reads TGTGCCAGCAGGTCGACTAGCGCGGGAGCCTACGAGCAGTACTTC. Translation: CASRSTSAGAYEQYF.

The chain's CDR3 is CASSLQDYGYTF. DNA of the CDR3: TGTGCCAGCAGTTTACAGGACTATGGCTACACCTTC. The genes are TRBV28 and TRBJ1-2; unclear D gene. V was clipped by 2 bases and J by 3 bases, with 4 bases between them. The CDR3 contains 12 residues. Germline V gene lookup returns CDR1 MDHEN and CDR2 SYDVKM.

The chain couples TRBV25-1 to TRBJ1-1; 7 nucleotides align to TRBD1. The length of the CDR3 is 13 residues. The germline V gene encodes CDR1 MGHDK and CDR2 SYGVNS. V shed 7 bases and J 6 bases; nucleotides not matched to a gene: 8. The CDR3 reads CASIMTGIAEAFF. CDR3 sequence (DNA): TGTGCCAGCATCATGACAGGGATCGCTGAAGCTTTCTTT. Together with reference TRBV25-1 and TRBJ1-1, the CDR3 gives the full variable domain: EADIYQTPRYLVIGTGKKITLECSQTMGHDKMYWYQQDPGMELHLIHYSYGVNSTEKGDLSSESTVSRIRTEHFPLTLESARPSHTSQYLCASIMTGIAEAFFGQGTRLTVV.

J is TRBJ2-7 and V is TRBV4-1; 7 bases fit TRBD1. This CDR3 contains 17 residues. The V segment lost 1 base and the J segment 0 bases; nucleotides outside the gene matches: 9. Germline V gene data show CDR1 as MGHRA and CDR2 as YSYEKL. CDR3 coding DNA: TGCGCCAGCAGCCAAGGGGACAGCTACCTTAACTCCTACGAGCAGTACTTC. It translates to CASSQGDSYLNSYEQYF.

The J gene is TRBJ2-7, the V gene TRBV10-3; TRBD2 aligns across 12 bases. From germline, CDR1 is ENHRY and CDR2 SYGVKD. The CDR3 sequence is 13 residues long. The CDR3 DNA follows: TGTGCTAGTGGACTAGCGGGGAGCTACGAGCAGTACTTC. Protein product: CASGLAGSYEQYF.

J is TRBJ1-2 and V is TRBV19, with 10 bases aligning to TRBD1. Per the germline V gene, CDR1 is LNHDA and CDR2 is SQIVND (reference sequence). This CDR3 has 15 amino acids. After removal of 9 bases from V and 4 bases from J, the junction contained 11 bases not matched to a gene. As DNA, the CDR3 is TGTGCCAGCCGGGACAGGGGTGGAAGTTCCTATGGCTACACCTTC. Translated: CASRDRGGSSYGYTF. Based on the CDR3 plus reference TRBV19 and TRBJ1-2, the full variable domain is DGGITQSPKYLFRKEGQNVTLSCEQNLNHDAMYWYRQDPGQGLRLIYYSQIVNDFQKGDIAEGYSVSREKKESFPLTVTSAQKNPTAFYLCASRDRGGSSYGYTFGSGTRLTVV.

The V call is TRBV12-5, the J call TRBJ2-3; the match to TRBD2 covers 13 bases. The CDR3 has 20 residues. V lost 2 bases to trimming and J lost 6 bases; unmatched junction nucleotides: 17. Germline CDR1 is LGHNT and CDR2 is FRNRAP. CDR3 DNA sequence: TGTGCTAGTGGTTTGCTTGGGACCGGGACTAGCGGGATGATCCCGGATACGCAGTATTTT. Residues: CASGLLGTGTSGMIPDTQYF.

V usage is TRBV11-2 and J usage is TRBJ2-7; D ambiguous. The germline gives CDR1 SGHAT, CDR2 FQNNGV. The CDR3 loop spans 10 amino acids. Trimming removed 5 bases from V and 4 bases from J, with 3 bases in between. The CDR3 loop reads CASSQYEQYF. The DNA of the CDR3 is TGTGCCAGCAGCCAATACGAGCAGTACTTC.

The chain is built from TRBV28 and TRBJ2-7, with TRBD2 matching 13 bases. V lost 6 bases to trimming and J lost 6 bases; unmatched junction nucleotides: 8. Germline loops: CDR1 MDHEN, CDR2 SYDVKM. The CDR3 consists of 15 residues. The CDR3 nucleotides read TGTGCCAGCAGCCTCGGGACTAGCGGGAAGGTCGAGCAGTACTTC. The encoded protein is CASSLGTSGKVEQYF.

The CDR3 DNA reads as TGTGCCAGCAGCTTGCCAGGGCGCGAGCAGTACTTC. Translation gives CASSLPGREQYF. This sequence joins TRBV5-6 and TRBJ2-7, with a weak D call TRBD1 (5 bases). CDR3 length: 12 amino acids. Germline CDR1 and CDR2: SGHDT and YYEEEE. Trimming left V 1 base short and J 6 bases short, with 8 bases between. Together with reference TRBV5-6 and TRBJ2-7, the CDR3 gives the full variable domain: DAGVTQSPTHLIKTRGQQVTLRCSPKSGHDTVSWYQQALGQGPQFIFQYYEEEERQRGNFPDRFSGHQFPNYSSELNVNALLLGDSALYLCASSLPGREQYFGPGTRLTVT.

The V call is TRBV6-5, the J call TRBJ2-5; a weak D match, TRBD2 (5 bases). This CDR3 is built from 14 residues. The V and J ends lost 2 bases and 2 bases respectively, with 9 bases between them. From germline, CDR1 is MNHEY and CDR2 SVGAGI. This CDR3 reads CASSYIGKQETQYF. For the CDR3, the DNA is TGTGCCAGCAGTTACATCGGGAAACAAGAGACCCAGTACTTC.

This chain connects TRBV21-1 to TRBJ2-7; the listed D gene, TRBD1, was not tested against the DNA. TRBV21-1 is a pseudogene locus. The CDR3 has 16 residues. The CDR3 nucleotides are TGTGCCAGCAGCTTAGTAGGGACAGGGAGGGGATACGAGCAGTACTTC. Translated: CASSLVGTGRGYEQYF.

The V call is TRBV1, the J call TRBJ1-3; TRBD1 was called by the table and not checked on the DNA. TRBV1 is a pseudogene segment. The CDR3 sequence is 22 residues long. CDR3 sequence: CTSSQESSGWKGTGPAGNTIYF. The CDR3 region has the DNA TGCACCAGCAGCCAAGAGAGTTCTGGGTGGAAAGGGACAGGGCCGGCTGGAAACACCATATATTTT.

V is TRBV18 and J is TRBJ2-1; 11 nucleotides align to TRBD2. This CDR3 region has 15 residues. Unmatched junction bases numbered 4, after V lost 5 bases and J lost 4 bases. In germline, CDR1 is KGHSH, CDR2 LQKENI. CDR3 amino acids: CASSTSGSLYNEQFF. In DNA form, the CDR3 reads TGTGCCAGCTCAACTAGCGGGAGTCTGTACAATGAGCAGTTCTTC.

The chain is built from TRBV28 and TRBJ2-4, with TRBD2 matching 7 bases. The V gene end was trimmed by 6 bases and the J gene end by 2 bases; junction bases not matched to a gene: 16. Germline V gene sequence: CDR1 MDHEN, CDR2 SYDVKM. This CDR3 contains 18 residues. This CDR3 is CASSSSAGESEPKNIQYF. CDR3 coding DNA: TGTGCCAGCAGCTCCTCCGCGGGGGAGTCTGAACCCAAAAACATTCAGTACTTC.

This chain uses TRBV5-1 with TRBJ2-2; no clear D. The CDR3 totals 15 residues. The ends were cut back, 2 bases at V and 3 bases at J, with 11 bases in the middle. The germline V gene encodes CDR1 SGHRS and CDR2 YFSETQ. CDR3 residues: CASSLTTWDTGELFF. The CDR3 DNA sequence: TGCGCCAGCAGCTTAACTACTTGGGACACCGGGGAGCTGTTTTTT.

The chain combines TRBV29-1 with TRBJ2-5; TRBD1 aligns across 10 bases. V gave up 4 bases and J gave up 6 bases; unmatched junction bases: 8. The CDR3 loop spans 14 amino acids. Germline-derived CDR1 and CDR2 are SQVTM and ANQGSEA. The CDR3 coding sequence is TGCAGCGTTGGAGAGACAGGGGGCGCAAAGACCCAGTACTTC. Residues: CSVGETGGAKTQYF.